Listed below are T cell receptor beta chains from one sample, sequenced in a study of control samples from healthy donors and cancer patients. The protocol was immunoSEQ multiplex PCR, while the TCRdb copy is restricted to in-frame clones and leaves out a portion. Of some 250,000 clones listed, more than 65% are singletons. The sequencing input was PBMCs. Receptors were obtained from a woman in her sixties with lung cancer. CDR3s include the opening cysteine and the closing phenylalanine or tryptophan. Fields, in order: J gene, clone size, D gene, V gene, CDR3 protein, CDR3 DNA. D genes are given only for firm matches. Not all rows give a size; the values are once, few, many and, for expanded clones, a class.

TRBJ1-1 | - | - | TRBV5-6 | CASSPRRQPMNTEAFF | TGTGCCAGCAGCCCCCGTAGGCAGCCCATGAACACTGAAGCTTTCTTT
TRBJ2-1 | - | TRBD2 | TRBV7-8 | CASSPTLAGGINEQFF | TGTGCCAGCAGCCCTACCCTAGCGGGGGGCATAAATGAGCAGTTCTTC
TRBJ2-7 | - | - | TRBV5-1 | CASSKSNSGSYEQYF | TGCGCCAGCAGCAAGTCTAACAGCGGCTCCTACGAGCAGTACTTC
TRBJ1-4 | - | - | TRBV5-6 | CASSFHGFNEKLFF | TGTGCCAGCAGCTTCCACGGTTTTAATGAAAAACTGTTTTTT
TRBJ1-6 | - | - | TRBV19 | CASSTRQTGSPLHF | TGTGCCAGTAGTACTCGACAAACAGGGTCACCCCTCCACTTT
TRBJ1-5 | - | - | TRBV2 | CASSEREVNQPQHF | TGTGCCAGCAGTGAAAGGGAGGTCAATCAGCCCCAGCATTTT
TRBJ2-3 | - | - | TRBV6-5 | CASSPFSRDTQYF | TGTGCCAGCAGCCCCTTTAGTCGCGATACGCAGTATTTT
TRBJ1-2 | - | - | TRBV29-1 | CSGGGSYGYTF | TGCAGCGGTGGAGGGAGCTATGGCTACACCTTC
TRBJ2-1 | - | - | TRBV5-4 | CASSGGVDLEQFF | TGTGCCAGCAGCGGCGGGGTTGATCTAGAGCAGTTCTTC
TRBJ2-1 | - | - | TRBV7-3 | CASSLTPELAYNEQFF | TGTGCCAGCAGCTTAACGCCGGAGCTCGCCTACAATGAGCAGTTCTTC
TRBJ2-2 | - | - | TRBV7-2 | CASSLAMAGELFF | TGTGCCAGCAGCTTAGCGATGGCCGGGGAGCTGTTTTTT
TRBJ1-1 | - | - | TRBV28 | CASSLYYTEAFF | TGTGCCAGCAGTCTATATTACACTGAAGCTTTCTTT
TRBJ1-4 | - | - | TRBV5-1 | CASSLWGAGPNEKLFF | TGCGCCAGCAGCTTGTGGGGGGCAGGGCCTAATGAAAAACTGTTTTTT
TRBJ2-6 | - | - | TRBV5-4 | CASRTEGANVLTF | TGTGCCAGCAGGACAGAGGGGGCCAACGTCCTGACTTTC
TRBJ1-2 | - | - | TRBV12-3/TRBV12-4 | CASSFGGYGYTF | TGTGCCAGCAGTTTTGGGGGCTATGGCTACACCTTC
TRBJ2-2 | - | - | TRBV19 | CASNIGDGELFF | TGTGCCAGTAATATAGGGGACGGGGAGCTGTTTTTT
TRBJ1-1 | - | - | TRBV19 | CASSIIGPALSAVNTEAFF | TGTGCCAGTAGTATAATTGGTCCGGCTCTTTCGGCTGTGAACACTGAAGCTTTCTTT
TRBJ2-2 | once | TRBD1 | TRBV9 | CASSDKTGDTGELFF | TGTGCCAGCAGCGATAAGACAGGGGACACCGGGGAGCTGTTTTTT
TRBJ1-6 | - | TRBD1 | TRBV19 | CASSRQGARNSPLHF | TGTGCCAGTAGTAGACAGGGGGCCCGGAATTCACCCCTCCACTTT
TRBJ1-1 | - | - | TRBV5-1 | CASSLLGDDTEAFF | TGCGCCAGCAGCTTGTTGGGGGATGACACTGAAGCTTTCTTT
TRBJ1-4 | - | TRBD1 | TRBV19 | CASSFLGQAEKLFF | TGTGCCAGTAGTTTCCTCGGACAGGCTGAAAAACTGTTTTTT
TRBJ1-2 | - | - | TRBV5-1 | CASSLSGGGEYGYTF | TGCGCCAGCAGCCTCTCCGGGGGGGGAGAGTATGGCTACACCTTC
TRBJ1-1 | - | - | TRBV2 | CASSVDSDTEAFF | TGTGCCAGCAGCGTGGACTCAGACACTGAAGCTTTCTTT
TRBJ2-3 | - | TRBD2 | TRBV7-9 | CASSSSLGGGSTDTQYF | TGTGCCAGCAGCTCTAGTCTCGGCGGGGGAAGCACAGATACGCAGTATTTT
TRBJ2-1 | - | - | TRBV6-5 | CASIELAYPYNEQFF | TGTGCCAGCATCGAGCTAGCTTATCCCTACAATGAGCAGTTCTTC
TRBJ1-2 | - | TRBD1 | TRBV18 | CASSPLGQGDGGYTF | TGTGCCAGCTCACCTCTGGGACAGGGGGACGGTGGCTACACCTTC
TRBJ2-1 | - | - | TRBV2 | CASESAGTLRYNEQFF | TGTGCCAGCGAATCAGCCGGGACTCTAAGATACAATGAGCAGTTCTTC
TRBJ1-5 | - | - | TRBV12-3/TRBV12-4 | CASSFQYNQPQHF | TGTGCCAGCAGTTTCCAGTACAATCAGCCCCAGCATTTT
TRBJ2-1 | - | TRBD2 | TRBV18 | CASSPLREAGEQFF | TGTGCCAGCTCACCGCTCCGGGAGGCCGGAGAGCAGTTCTTC
TRBJ1-1 | - | - | TRBV7-2 | CASSPMVRSPEAFF | TGTGCCAGCAGCCCCATGGTAAGGTCGCCGGAGGCTTTCTTT
TRBJ1-1 | - | TRBD1 | TRBV10-1 | CASSTGGTEAFF | TGCGCCAGCAGCACAGGGGGCACTGAAGCTTTCTTT
TRBJ2-3 | - | - | TRBV19 | CASSMGLLTDTQYF | TGTGCCAGTAGTATGGGACTCCTCACAGATACGCAGTATTTT
TRBJ2-2 | - | TRBD2 | TRBV4-2 | CASSLFGTSGAGTGELFF | TGTGCCAGCAGCCTATTTGGGACTAGCGGGGCCGGCACCGGGGAGCTGTTTTTT
TRBJ1-3 | few | - | TRBV5-1 | CASSLGTGGNTIYF | TGCGCCAGCAGCTTGGGCACCGGAGGAAACACCATATATTTT
TRBJ2-1 | - | - | TRBV3-1/TRBV3-2 | CASSQSRNEQFF | TGTGCCAGCAGCCAGTCGAGGAATGAGCAGTTCTTC
TRBJ2-2 | - | - | TRBV19 | CASHAGARGTGELFF | TGTGCCAGTCACGCGGGGGCGCGCGGCACCGGGGAGCTGTTTTTT
TRBJ2-1 | - | - | TRBV5-1 | CASSGSPRGLSNEQFF | TGCGCCAGCAGCGGATCACCCAGGGGTCTTTCCAATGAGCAGTTCTTC
TRBJ2-7 | - | TRBD2 | TRBV28 | CASSLAGGIYEQYF | TGTGCCAGCAGTTTAGCGGGGGGGATTTACGAGCAGTACTTC
TRBJ2-1 | once | TRBD2 | TRBV3-1/TRBV3-2 | CASRRAGGKHEQFF | TGTGCCAGCAGACGAGCGGGAGGAAAACATGAGCAGTTCTTC
TRBJ1-4 | - | - | TRBV19 | CASNSAGREKLFF | TGTGCCAGTAATTCTGCGGGGAGGGAAAAACTGTTTTTT
TRBJ1-1 | - | TRBD1 | TRBV7-9 | CASSQETGGANTEAFF | TGTGCCAGCAGCCAGGAGACAGGGGGGGCAAACACTGAAGCTTTCTTT
TRBJ1-6 | few | - | TRBV2 | CASSEVLGLSPLHF | TGTGCCAGCAGCGAGGTCCTGGGGCTTTCACCCCTCCACTTT
TRBJ1-1 | - | - | TRBV11-2 | CASSLDLLVNTEAFF | TGTGCCAGCAGCTTAGATCTGTTAGTGAACACTGAAGCTTTCTTT
TRBJ1-5 | - | - | TRBV19 | CASSIEVGSQPQHF | TGTGCCAGTAGTATAGAAGTGGGGTCCCAGCCCCAGCATTTT
TRBJ1-2 | - | TRBD1 | TRBV12-3/TRBV12-4 | CASSLGQSYGYTF | TGTGCCAGCAGTTTGGGACAGAGCTATGGCTACACCTTC
TRBJ2-5 | once | - | TRBV5-1 | CASSLLHRETQYF | TGCGCCAGCAGCTTGCTCCATAGAGAGACCCAGTACTTC
TRBJ2-3 | - | TRBD2 | TRBV4-1 | CASSQDVVAGADTQYF | TGCGCCAGCAGCCAAGATGTGGTAGCGGGAGCAGATACGCAGTATTTT
TRBJ1-5 | - | - | TRBV3-1/TRBV3-2 | CASSQAFGNRRDQPQHF | TGTGCCAGCAGCCAAGCTTTCGGGAACCGGAGGGATCAGCCCCAGCATTTT
TRBJ1-3 | once | - | TRBV3-1/TRBV3-2 | CASSPSAGNTIYF | TGTGCCAGCAGCCCATCTGCTGGAAACACCATATATTTT
TRBJ2-2 | - | - | TRBV6-5 | CASNTWVNTGELFF | TGTGCCAGCAACACATGGGTGAACACCGGGGAGCTGTTTTTT
TRBJ1-5 | - | - | TRBV3-1/TRBV3-2 | CASSLAGSRNQPQHF | TGTGCCAGCAGCCTCGCCGGGAGTCGCAATCAGCCCCAGCATTTT
TRBJ2-1 | - | - | TRBV20-1 | CSAIHNEQFF | TGCAGTGCTATTCACAATGAGCAGTTCTTC
TRBJ2-5 | - | - | TRBV2 | CASKPGRGFETQYF | TGTGCCAGCAAACCGGGACGCGGGTTTGAGACCCAGTACTTC
TRBJ2-7 | - | TRBD2 | TRBV2 | CASSAGSGTPSYEQYF | TGTGCCAGCAGTGCGGGTAGCGGGACGCCCTCCTACGAGCAGTACTTC
TRBJ1-5 | - | - | TRBV6-6 | CASSRSGLHQPQHF | TGTGCCAGCAGCCGCTCGGGACTACATCAGCCCCAGCATTTT
TRBJ1-2 | - | - | TRBV7-8 | CASSLGTTERGYTF | TGTGCCAGCAGCTTAGGCACGACCGAGAGGGGCTACACCTTC
TRBJ1-3 | - | - | TRBV5-1 | CASSLGQAAGNTIYF | TGCGCCAGCAGCTTGGGACAGGCGGCCGGAAACACCATATATTTT
TRBJ1-3 | - | - | TRBV10-3 | CAISDPTDSGNTIYF | TGTGCCATCAGTGATCCCACGGACTCTGGAAACACCATATATTTT
TRBJ1-1 | - | - | TRBV19 | CASGGGTGLMNTEAFF | TGTGCCAGTGGCGGGGGCACAGGCCTCATGAACACTGAAGCTTTCTTT